The T cell receptor (beta chain) under discussion was sequenced for a study of T-cell memory formation after mild COVID-19. Study background: Largely donor-specific sequence clusters came from a couple of donors. Whole-study results and caveats: In pre-infection memory, a portion of responding clones appeared, which suggested that cross-reactive memory joined.

Of note for this clonotype: Its target is not known.

TCRdb used MiXCR to reprocess the 5' RACE reads, holding one entry per CDR3 protein. The data contain around 440,000 distinct CDR3 sequences, about 18% of them seen just once; the ten biggest clones take up roughly an eighth. J was trimmed by 0 bases and V by 5 bases; bases with no gene match: 3. The CDR3 totals 15 residues. V and J are TRBV12-3 or TRBV12-4 and TRBJ2-2; 7 bases map to TRBD1. The clonotype comes from an adult woman who had mild COVID-19 (a few samples of this study predate the infection). Cell type and time point are not known. Sequencing used PBMCs or a T cell subset sorted from them (not recorded which). This CDR3 is CASSRGQTNTGELFF. Written as DNA, the CDR3 is TGTGCCAGCAGTCGGGGACAGACGAACACCGGGGAGCTGTTTTTT.